This TCR beta chain originates from a study of T cell clonotyping in hematopoietic cell transplantation. Trimming took off 1 base at V and 5 bases at J, with 20 bases between the two ends. The germline CDR1 and CDR2 sequences are LGHNA and YSLEER. CDR3 size: 17 residues. Sequencing used immunoSEQ multiplex PCR; TCRdb keeps in-frame clones, though not all of them. Altogether approximately 10,000 clones are present, 35% to 50% being singletons, with the ten largest covering around 8.5%. The chain employs TRBV4-3 and TRBJ1-2; TRBD1 is a possible D gene (6 bases). The clonotype was recovered from a male patient between 45 and 60 years old who had an allogeneic stem cell transplant from an unrelated donor, so the T cells may come from the graft donor. Some clones in this sample may be carry-over from other donors' samples. Sequencing was performed on PBMCs, taken 30 days after allogeneic stem cell transplant. The CDR3 DNA follows: TGCGCCAGCAGCCAAGTCGATAAGGGGGGAAGTGGGTATGGCTACACCTTC. It specifies CASSQVDKGGSGYGYTF.